A selection of T cell receptor beta chains follows, all from one sample in a study of PD-1 blockade in classical Hodgkin lymphoma. Measured with immunoSEQ multiplex PCR; TCRdb has only the in-frame clones, and not every one. The profile covers 20,000 to 25,000 clones, with roughly 94% appearing a single time and 4.5% to 6% taken by the ten largest. The sequenced sample was peripheral blood mononuclear cells (PBMCs). These receptors were taken from a human donor with classical Hodgkin lymphoma. The CDR3 runs from the conserved cysteine through the conserved F or W. A D gene is named only where the DNA matches it firmly. Size tells how often a clone was seen (once, few, many) or the class of an expanded clone, and some rows leave it out.

size: .; J: TRBJ1-1; length: 16; V: TRBV27; D: .; DNA: TGTGCCAGCAGTTCGGGCAGAGGCATTTACTTACTTGAAGCTTTCTTT; CDR3: CASSSGRGIYLLEAFF
size: .; J: TRBJ2-1; length: 13; V: TRBV5-1; D: TRBD2; DNA: TGCGCCAGCAGCTTGGTTGGCGGGGGTGAGCAGTTCTTC; CDR3: CASSLVGGGEQFF
size: .; J: TRBJ2-3; length: 12; V: TRBV29-1; D: .; DNA: TGCAGCGCCCGAATCGACAGAGATACGCAGTATTTT; CDR3: CSARIDRDTQYF
size: .; J: TRBJ1-4; length: 14; V: TRBV30; D: TRBD1; DNA: TGTGCCTGGAGTGAAGTAGCAGGGGGCGAAAAACTGTTTTTT; CDR3: CAWSEVAGGEKLFF
size: .; J: TRBJ2-5; length: 14; V: TRBV11-2; D: .; DNA: TGTGCCAGCAGCTTAGGAGCGGGTCGAGAGACCCAGTACTTC; CDR3: CASSLGAGRETQYF
size: .; J: TRBJ2-5; length: 14; V: TRBV28; D: .; DNA: TGTGCCAGCAGTCTTCGGTACAGCCAAGAGACCCAGTACTTC; CDR3: CASSLRYSQETQYF
size: .; J: TRBJ2-2; length: 14; V: TRBV27; D: TRBD1; DNA: TGTGCCAGCCTAGGGACAGGGGGCACCGGGGAGCTGTTTTTT; CDR3: CASLGTGGTGELFF
size: .; J: TRBJ1-1; length: 16; V: TRBV7-8; D: .; DNA: TGTGCCAGCAGCTTAGTTCGGCGGCCCATGAACACTGAAGCTTTCTTT; CDR3: CASSLVRRPMNTEAFF
size: .; J: TRBJ1-1; length: 14; V: TRBV18; D: .; DNA: TGTGCCAGCTCACCTGGGGGGGCGAACACTGAAGCTTTCTTT; CDR3: CASSPGGANTEAFF
size: once; J: TRBJ1-1; length: 15; V: TRBV9; D: .; DNA: TGTGCCAGCAGCCCTCAGGGTTACCCAACGACTGAAGCTTTCTTT; CDR3: CASSPQGYPTTEAFF
size: .; J: TRBJ2-6; length: 18; V: TRBV10-3; D: .; DNA: TGTGCCATCAGTGCCATACCCATCGGGGGCTCTGGGGCCAACGTCCTGACTTTC; CDR3: CAISAIPIGGSGANVLTF
size: .; J: TRBJ1-2; length: 14; V: TRBV6-5; D: TRBD1; DNA: TGTGCCAGCAGTTACAACAGGGGGGAAGGGGGCTACACCTTC; CDR3: CASSYNRGEGGYTF
size: .; J: TRBJ1-2; length: 13; V: TRBV6-6; D: .; DNA: TGTGCCAGCACCCCTCAGGAGCAGGGTGGCTACACCTTC; CDR3: CASTPQEQGGYTF
size: .; J: TRBJ2-1; length: 15; V: TRBV7-8; D: .; DNA: TGTGCCAGCAGCTTAGAAGCAGGGGATAGATATGAGCAGTTCTTC; CDR3: CASSLEAGDRYEQFF
size: .; J: TRBJ2-7; length: 11; V: TRBV20-1; D: .; DNA: TGCAGTGCCTTGCGAGCCTACGAGCAGTACTTC; CDR3: CSALRAYEQYF